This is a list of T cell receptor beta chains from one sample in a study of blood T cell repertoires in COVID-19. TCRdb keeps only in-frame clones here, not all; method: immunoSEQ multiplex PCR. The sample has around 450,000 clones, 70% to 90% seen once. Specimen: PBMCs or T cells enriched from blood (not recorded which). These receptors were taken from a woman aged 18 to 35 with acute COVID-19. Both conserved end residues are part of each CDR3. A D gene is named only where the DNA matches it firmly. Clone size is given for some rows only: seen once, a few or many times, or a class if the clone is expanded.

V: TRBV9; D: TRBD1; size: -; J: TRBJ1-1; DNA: TGTGCCAGCAGCGCCCCCCGGGACAGAAGGGCTTTCTTT; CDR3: CASSAPRDRRAFF
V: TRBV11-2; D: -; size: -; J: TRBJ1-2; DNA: TGTGCCAGCAGCTCGGCGGGTTATGGCTACACCTTC; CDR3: CASSSAGYGYTF
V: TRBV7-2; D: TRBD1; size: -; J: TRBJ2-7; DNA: TGTGCCAGCAGCGCGGACAGGGTCTCCTACGAGCAGTACTTC; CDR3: CASSADRVSYEQYF
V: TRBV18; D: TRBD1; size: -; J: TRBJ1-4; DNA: TGTGCCAGCTCATCTCAGGGGGCAGTTACTAATGAAAAACTGTTTTTT; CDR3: CASSSQGAVTNEKLFF
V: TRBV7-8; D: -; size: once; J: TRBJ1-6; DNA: TGTGCCAGCAGCTTAGCCGGGAAGGGTATCAGTTCACCCCTCCACTTT; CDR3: CASSLAGKGISSPLHF
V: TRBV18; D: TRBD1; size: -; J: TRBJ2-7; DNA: TGTGCCAGTACCGCACAGGGGGCGCGAGAGCAGTACTTC; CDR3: CASTAQGAREQYF
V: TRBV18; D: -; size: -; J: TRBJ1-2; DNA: TGTGCCAGCTCACCACTAACAGGTGGCAACTATGGCTACACCTTC; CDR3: CASSPLTGGNYGYTF
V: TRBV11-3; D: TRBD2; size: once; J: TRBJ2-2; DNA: TGTGCCAGCAGCTCGGGGGACTATAGCCGGCCCGGGGAGCTGTTTTTT; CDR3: CASSSGDYSRPGELFF
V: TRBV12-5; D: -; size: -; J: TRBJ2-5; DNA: TGTGCTAGTGGTTTGGCCTTTGGAGCCCAGTACTTC; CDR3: CASGLAFGAQYF
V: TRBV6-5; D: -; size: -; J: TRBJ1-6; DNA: TGTGCCAGCAGTTACTCGGGAGGGAATTCACCCCTCCACTTT; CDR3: CASSYSGGNSPLHF
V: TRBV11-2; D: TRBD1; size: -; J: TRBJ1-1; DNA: TGTGCCAGCAGCTTGGACAGGGCGGACACTGAAGCTTTCTTT; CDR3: CASSLDRADTEAFF
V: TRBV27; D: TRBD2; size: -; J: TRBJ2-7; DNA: TGTGCCAGCAGATATAGCGGGGGGGCTAACGAGCAGTACTTC; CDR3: CASRYSGGANEQYF
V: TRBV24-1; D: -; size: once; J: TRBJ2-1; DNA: TGTGCCACTACAAGCGGTTCTTTCAATGAGCAGTTCTTC; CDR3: CATTSGSFNEQFF
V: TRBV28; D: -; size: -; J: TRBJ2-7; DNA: TGTGCCAGCAGCCTTGGAGGAAGCGCCTACGAGCAGTACTTC; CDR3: CASSLGGSAYEQYF
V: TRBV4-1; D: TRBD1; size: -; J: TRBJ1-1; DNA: TGCGCCAGCAGCCAAGGTAGAACCGGGACAGAGAACACTGAAGCTTTCTTT; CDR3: CASSQGRTGTENTEAFF
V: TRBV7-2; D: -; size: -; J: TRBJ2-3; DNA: TGTGCCAGCAGCCGGACGGACAGAAGGAGGTCAGATACGCAGTATTTT; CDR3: CASSRTDRRRSDTQYF
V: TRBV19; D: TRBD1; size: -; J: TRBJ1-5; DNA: TGTGCCAGTAGCATACGGAACAGGGGGCAAGATCAGCCCCAGCATTTT; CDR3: CASSIRNRGQDQPQHF
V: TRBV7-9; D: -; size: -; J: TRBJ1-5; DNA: TGTGCCAGCAGCTTACTTCAGGGGCAGCCCCAGCATTTT; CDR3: CASSLLQGQPQHF
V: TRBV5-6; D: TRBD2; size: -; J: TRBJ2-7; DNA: TGTGCCAGCAGGGCAATGGGGAGGGGAGAGCAGTACTTC; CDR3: CASRAMGRGEQYF
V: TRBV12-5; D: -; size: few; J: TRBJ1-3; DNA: TGTGCTAGTGGTCCCGGGACAAAAGTGCGAAAGAACTCTGGAAACACCATATATTTT; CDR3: CASGPGTKVRKNSGNTIYF
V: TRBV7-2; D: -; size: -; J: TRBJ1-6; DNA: TGTGCCAGCAGCTTAGTTCAGGGAAATTCACCCCTCCACTTT; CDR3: CASSLVQGNSPLHF
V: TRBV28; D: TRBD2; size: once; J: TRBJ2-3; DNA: TGTGCCAGCAGTTTGCCAGCGGGGAGCACAGATACGCAGTATTTT; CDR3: CASSLPAGSTDTQYF
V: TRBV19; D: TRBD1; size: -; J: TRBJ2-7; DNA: TGTGGAGCCCAGGGGGTCTACGAGCAGTACTTC; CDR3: CGAQGVYEQYF
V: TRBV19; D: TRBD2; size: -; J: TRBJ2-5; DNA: TGTGCCAGTAGTACTAGCGGGACATTCCAAGAGACCCAGTACTTC; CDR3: CASSTSGTFQETQYF
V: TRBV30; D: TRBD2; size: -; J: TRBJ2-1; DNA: TGTGCCTGGCATACTAGCGGGAGATTGAATGAGCAGTTCTTC; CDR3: CAWHTSGRLNEQFF
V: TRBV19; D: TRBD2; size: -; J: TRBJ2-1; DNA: TGTGCCAGTAGTGTCGGACTAGCGGGAGGGAGAGAAGAGCAGTTCTTC; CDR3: CASSVGLAGGREEQFF
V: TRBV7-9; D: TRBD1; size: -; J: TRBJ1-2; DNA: TGTGCCAGCAGCGCGGCCGGGACAGGGGCCTTC; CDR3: CASSAAGTGAF
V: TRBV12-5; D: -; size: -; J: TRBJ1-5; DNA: TGTGCTAGTGGTTTGGGGCCACCTGATCAGCCCCAGCATTTT; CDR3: CASGLGPPDQPQHF
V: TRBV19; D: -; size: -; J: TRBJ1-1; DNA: TGTGCCAGTAGTACGATGGGGGGGACCACTGAAGCTTTCTTT; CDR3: CASSTMGGTTEAFF
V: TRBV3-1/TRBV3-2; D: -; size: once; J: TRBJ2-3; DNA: TGTGCCAGCAGCCTACTAGCTAAAGGCACAGATACGCAGTATTTT; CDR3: CASSLLAKGTDTQYF
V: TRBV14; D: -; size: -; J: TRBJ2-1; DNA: TGTGCCAGCAGCCAATTAACCGGGGGACACAATGAGCAGTTCTTC; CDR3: CASSQLTGGHNEQFF
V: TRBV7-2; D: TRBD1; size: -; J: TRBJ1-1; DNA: TGTGCCAGCAGCTCCAGGGGAGCCAAGGACAGGGGAGAAGCTTTCTTT; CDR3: CASSSRGAKDRGEAFF
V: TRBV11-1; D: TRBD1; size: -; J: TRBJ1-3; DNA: TGTGCCGGTCCTCAGGGGGCCCACGGAAACACCATATATTTT; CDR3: CAGPQGAHGNTIYF
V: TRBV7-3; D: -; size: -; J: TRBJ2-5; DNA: TGTGCCAGCAGCTTAACCCGTCAAGAGACCCAGTACTTC; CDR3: CASSLTRQETQYF
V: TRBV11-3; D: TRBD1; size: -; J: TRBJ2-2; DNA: TGTGCCAGCAGTCCCGGGACAGGCCTCTCCGGGGAGCTGTTTTTT; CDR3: CASSPGTGLSGELFF
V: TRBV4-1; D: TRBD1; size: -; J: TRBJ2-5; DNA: TGCGCCAGCAGCTTCATGGGACAGGGCCAAGAGACCCAGTACTTC; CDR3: CASSFMGQGQETQYF
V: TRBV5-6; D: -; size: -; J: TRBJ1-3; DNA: TGTGCCAGCAGCTTGGGTTTTACAGGCTCTGGAAACACCATATATTTT; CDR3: CASSLGFTGSGNTIYF
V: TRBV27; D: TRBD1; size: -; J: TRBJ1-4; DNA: TGTGCCAGCACCCGGACAGGACTTGAAAAACTGTTTTTT; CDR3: CASTRTGLEKLFF
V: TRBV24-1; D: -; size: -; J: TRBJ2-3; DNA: TGTGCCACCAGTGGAGCGGTCACAGATACGCAGTATTTT; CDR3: CATSGAVTDTQYF
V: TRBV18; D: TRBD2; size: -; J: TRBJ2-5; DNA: TGTGCCAGCTCCCCTAGGGGCGGGGGTCAAGAGACCCAGTACTTC; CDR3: CASSPRGGGQETQYF
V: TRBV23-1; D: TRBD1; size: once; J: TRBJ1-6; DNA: TGCGCCAGCAGTCCCCCTAGGACAGGGGTGGCACCCCTCCACTTT; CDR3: CASSPPRTGVAPLHF
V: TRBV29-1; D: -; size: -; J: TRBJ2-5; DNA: TGCAGCGTTGAATTTTCGGGAGTAGAGACCCAGTACTTC; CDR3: CSVEFSGVETQYF
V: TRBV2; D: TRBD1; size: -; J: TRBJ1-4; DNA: TGTGCCAGCAGGGGGGGACAGGGAGGTGAAAAACTGTTTTTT; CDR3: CASRGGQGGEKLFF
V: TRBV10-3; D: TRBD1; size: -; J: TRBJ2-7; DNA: TGTGCCATCAGTGAGTCCTACAGGGGGAACGAGCAGTACTTC; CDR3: CAISESYRGNEQYF
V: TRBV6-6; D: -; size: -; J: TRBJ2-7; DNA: TGTGCCAGCAGCCTGCACACGGGCGAGCAGTACTTC; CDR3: CASSLHTGEQYF
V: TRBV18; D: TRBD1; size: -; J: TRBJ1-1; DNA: TGTGCCAGCTCACCGTCGGACAGGTACACTGAAGCTTTCTTT; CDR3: CASSPSDRYTEAFF
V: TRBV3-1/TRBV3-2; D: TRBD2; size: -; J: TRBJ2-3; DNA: TGTGCCAGCAGCCAAGATGGGGCGGGGGGCATCTTAGATACGCAGTATTTT; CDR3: CASSQDGAGGILDTQYF
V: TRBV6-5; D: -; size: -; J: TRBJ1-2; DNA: TGTGCCAGCAGTTACGGGCAGGGGCATGGCTACACCTTC; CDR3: CASSYGQGHGYTF
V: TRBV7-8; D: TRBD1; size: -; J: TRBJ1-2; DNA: TGTGCCAGCAGCGTACCGGGACAGGGAAATGGCTACACCTTC; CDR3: CASSVPGQGNGYTF
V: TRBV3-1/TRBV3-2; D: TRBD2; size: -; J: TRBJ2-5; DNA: TGTGCCAGCAGCCCCTTAGCGGGGATCCAAGAGACCCAGTACTTC; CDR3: CASSPLAGIQETQYF
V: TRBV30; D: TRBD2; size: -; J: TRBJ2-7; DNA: TGTGCCTGTGAGGGACTAGCGGGAGGGTCCTACGAGCAGTACTTC; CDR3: CACEGLAGGSYEQYF
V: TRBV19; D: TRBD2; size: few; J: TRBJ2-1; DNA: TGTGCCAGTAGTAAGGGACTAGCGGGAGACGTGTACAATGAGCAGTTCTTC; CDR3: CASSKGLAGDVYNEQFF
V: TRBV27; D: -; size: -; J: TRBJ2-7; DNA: TGTGCCAGCAGTTTGAGTGGCTCCTACGAGCAGTACTTC; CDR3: CASSLSGSYEQYF
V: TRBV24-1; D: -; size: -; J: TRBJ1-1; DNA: TGTGCCACCAGTGATTCCGGTACCTCCGCTTTCTTT; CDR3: CATSDSGTSAFF
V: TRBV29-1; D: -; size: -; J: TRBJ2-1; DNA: TGCAGCGGGACACTCTACAATGAGCAGTTCTTC; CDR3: CSGTLYNEQFF
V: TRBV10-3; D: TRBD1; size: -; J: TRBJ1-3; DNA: TGTGCCATCAGTGAGTTCAAACAGGGGGGTATCTCTGGAAACACCATATATTTT; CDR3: CAISEFKQGGISGNTIYF
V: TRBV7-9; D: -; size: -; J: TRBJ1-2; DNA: TGTGCCAGCAGCTTAGAGCGATTCTATGGCTACACCTTC; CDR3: CASSLERFYGYTF